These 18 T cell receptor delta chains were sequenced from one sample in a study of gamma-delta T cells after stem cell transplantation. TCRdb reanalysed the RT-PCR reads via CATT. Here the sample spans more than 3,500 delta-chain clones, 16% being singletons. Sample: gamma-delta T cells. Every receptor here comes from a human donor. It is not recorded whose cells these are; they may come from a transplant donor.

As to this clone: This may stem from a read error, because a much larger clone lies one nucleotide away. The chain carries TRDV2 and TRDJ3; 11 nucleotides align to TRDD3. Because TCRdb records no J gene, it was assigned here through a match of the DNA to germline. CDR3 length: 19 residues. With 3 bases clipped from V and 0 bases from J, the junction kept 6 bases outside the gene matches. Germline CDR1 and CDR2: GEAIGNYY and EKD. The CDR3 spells CACDVMGDTRSWDTRQMFF. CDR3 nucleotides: TGTGCCTGTGACGTAATGGGGGATACGCGCTCCTGGGACACCCGACAGATGTTTTTC.

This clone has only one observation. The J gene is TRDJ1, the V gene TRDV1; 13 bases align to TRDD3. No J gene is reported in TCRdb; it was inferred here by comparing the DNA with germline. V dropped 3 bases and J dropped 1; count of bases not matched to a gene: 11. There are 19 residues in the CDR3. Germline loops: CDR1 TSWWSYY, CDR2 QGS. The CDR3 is CALGETCLLGDTTTDKLIF. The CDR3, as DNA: TGTGCTCTTGGGGAGACGTGCCTACTGGGGGATACGACCACCGATAAACTCATCTTT.

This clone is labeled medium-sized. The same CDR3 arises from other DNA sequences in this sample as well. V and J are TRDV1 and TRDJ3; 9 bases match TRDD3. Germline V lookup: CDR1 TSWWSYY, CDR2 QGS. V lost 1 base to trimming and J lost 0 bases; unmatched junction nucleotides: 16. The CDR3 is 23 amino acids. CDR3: CALGERPSYWGTRFSWDTRQMFF. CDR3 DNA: TGTGCTCTTGGGGAACGACCCTCGTACTGGGGGACCCGTTTCTCCTGGGACACCCGACAGATGTTTTTC.

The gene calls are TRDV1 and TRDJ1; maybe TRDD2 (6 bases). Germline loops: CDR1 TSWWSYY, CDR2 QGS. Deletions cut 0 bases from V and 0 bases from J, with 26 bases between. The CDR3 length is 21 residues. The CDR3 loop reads CALGELPESFQGAFYTDKLIF. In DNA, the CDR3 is TGTGCTCTTGGGGAACTCCCTGAATCCTTCCAGGGGGCTTTTTACACCGATAAACTCATCTTT.

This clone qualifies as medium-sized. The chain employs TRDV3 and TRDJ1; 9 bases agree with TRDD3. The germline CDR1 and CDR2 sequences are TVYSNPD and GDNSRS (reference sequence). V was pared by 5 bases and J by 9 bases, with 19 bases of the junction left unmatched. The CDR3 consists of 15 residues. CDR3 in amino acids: CAPAPTSRGIQELIF. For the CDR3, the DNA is TGTGCCCCCGCTCCTACCTCCCGGGGGATACAGGAACTCATCTTT.

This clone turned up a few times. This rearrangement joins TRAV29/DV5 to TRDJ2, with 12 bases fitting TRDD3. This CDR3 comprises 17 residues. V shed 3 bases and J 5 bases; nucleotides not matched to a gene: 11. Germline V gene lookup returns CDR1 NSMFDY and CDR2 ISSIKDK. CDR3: CAATYAGGYEYTAQLFF. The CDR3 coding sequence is TGTGCAGCAACCTATGCTGGGGGATACGAATATACAGCACAACTCTTCTTT.

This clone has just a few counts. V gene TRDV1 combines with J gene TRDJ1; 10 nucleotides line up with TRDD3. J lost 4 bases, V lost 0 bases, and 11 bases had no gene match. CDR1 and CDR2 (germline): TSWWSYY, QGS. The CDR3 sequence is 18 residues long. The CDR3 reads CALGELKTGGSVLDKLIF. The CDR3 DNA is TGTGCTCTTGGGGAACTGAAAACTGGGGGATCAGTACTCGATAAACTCATCTTT.

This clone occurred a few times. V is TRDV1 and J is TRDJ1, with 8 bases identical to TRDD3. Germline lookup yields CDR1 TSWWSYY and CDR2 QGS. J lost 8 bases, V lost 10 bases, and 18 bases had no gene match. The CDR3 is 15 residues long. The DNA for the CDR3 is TGTGCTCCGCGCCTTCCATTTGGGGGATGCTGCAAACTCATCTTT. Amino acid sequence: CAPRLPFGGCCKLIF.

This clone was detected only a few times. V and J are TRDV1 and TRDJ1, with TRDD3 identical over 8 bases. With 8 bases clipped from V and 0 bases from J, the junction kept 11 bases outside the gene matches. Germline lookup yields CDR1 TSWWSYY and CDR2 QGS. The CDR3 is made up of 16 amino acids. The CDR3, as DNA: TGTGCTCTTCTTTCGGGGGATATTAAGTACACCGATAAACTCATCTTT. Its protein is CALLSGDIKYTDKLIF.

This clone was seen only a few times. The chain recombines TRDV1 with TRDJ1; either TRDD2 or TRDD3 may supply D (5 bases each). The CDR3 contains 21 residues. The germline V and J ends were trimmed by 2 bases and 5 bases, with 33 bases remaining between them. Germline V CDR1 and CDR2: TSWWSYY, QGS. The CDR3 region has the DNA TGTGCTCTTGGGGAAGGCCCCTACTACCCTGGGCCCGACACGCGGTCAGATAAACTCATCTTT. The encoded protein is CALGEGPYYPGPDTRSDKLIF.

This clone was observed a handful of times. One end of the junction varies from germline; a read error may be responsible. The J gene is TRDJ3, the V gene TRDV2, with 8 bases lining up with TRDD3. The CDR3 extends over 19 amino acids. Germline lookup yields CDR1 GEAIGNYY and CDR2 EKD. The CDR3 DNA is TGTGCCTGTGACACCTACTGGGGGCCTCCCTCCTTGGACACCCGACAGATGTTTTTC. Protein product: CACDTYWGPPSLDTRQMFF.

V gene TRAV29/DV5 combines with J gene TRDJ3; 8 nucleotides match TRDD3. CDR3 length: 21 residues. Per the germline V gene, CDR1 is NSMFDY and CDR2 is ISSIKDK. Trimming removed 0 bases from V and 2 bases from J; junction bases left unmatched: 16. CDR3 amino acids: CAASAPVVGGYRTWDTRQMFF. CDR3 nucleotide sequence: TGTGCAGCAAGCGCGCCGGTAGTAGGGGGATATAGGACCTGGGACACCCGACAGATGTTTTTC.

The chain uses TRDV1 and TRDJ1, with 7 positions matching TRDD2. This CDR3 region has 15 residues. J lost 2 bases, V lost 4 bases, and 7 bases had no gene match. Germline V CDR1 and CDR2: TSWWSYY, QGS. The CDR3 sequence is CALGATFLFTDKLIF. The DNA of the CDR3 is TGTGCTCTTGGGGCCACCTTCCTCTTTACCGATAAACTCATCTTT.

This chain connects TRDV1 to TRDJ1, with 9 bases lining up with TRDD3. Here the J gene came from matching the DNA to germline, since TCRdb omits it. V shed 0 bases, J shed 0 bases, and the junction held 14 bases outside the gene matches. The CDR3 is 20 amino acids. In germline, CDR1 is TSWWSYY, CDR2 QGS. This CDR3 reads CALGELSVLGEKGYTDKLIF. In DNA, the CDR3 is TGTGCTCTTGGGGAACTATCGGTACTGGGGGAGAAGGGGTACACCGATAAACTCATCTTT.

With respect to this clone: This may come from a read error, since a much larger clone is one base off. The CDR3 region is CACDAGFPTLGDQTPNGKLIF. Written as DNA, the CDR3 is TGTGCCTGTGACGCCGGTTTCCCTACTCTGGGGGACCAGACCCCTAACGGTAAACTCATCTTT. The chain uses TRDV2 and TRDJ1, with 8 nucleotides matching TRDD3. TCRdb gives no J gene; it was assigned here by matching the DNA to germline. Germline CDR1 is GEAIGNYY and CDR2 is EKD. The CDR3 contains 21 residues. Germline trimming cut 3 bases from V and 7 bases from J; bases unmatched to any gene: 30.

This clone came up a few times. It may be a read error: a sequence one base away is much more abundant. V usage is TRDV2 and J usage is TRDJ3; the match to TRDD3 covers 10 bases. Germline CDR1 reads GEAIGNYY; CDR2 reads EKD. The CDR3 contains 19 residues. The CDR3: CARDTAGDTSSWDTRQMFF. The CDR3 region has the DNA TGTGCCCGTGACACCGCGGGGGATACGTCCTCCTGGGACACCCGACAGATGTTTTTC.

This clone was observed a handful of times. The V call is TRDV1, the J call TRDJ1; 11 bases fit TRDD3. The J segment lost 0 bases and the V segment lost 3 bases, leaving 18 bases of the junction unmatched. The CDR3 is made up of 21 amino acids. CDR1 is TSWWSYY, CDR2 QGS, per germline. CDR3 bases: TGTGCTCTTGGGGAGAACTTCCTGCGTAACTGGGGGATAGGGTACACCGATAAACTCATCTTT. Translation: CALGENFLRNWGIGYTDKLIF.

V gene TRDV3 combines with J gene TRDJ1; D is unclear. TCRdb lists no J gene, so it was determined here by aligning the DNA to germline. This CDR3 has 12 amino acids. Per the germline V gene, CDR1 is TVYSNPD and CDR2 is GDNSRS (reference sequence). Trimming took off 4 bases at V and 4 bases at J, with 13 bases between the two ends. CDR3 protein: CACVVSSDKLIF. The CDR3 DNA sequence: TGTGCCTGTGTCGTTTCGAGCGATAAACTCATCTTT.